This T cell receptor (beta chain) was sequenced for a study of blood T cell repertoires in COVID-19. The wider study: Spain, Italy and the United States supplied samples that represented acute and convalescent COVID-19. Nucleic acid was either cDNA or gDNA, and it came from T cells, B-cell-depleted T cells, or PBMCs.

As processed by the authors: It was from reference gene primer amplification that nucleated cell counts were estimated. The protocol was immunoSEQ multiplex PCR, while the TCRdb copy is restricted to in-frame clones and leaves out a portion. That table gives V, J and clone size, and the DNA gave D and trimming. Among roughly 69,000 clones listed, about 82% were seen once. Looked up from germline, CDR1 is SNHLY and CDR2 is FYNNEI. The CDR3 contains 15 residues. J gave up 4 bases and V 7 bases, and 9 bases lay outside the gene matches. Participants, roughly 18 to 100 years old, spanned fewer than 30 US areas.

This chain links TRBV2 with TRBJ2-1; 8 bases match TRBD1. This clonotype was sampled from a woman in her forties with acute COVID-19. The sequencing sample was made of PBMCs or T cells enriched from blood (not recorded which). CDR3 region: CASNIPDRVYNEQFF. The CDR3 DNA follows: TGTGCCAGCAATATCCCGGACAGGGTTTACAATGAGCAGTTCTTC.